The clone carrying this TCR beta chain was picked up a small number of times. These data originate in a study of cytomegalovirus exposure and HLA in healthy donors. Trimming stripped 8 bases from V and 4 bases from J, with 6 bases between. The CDR3 covers 11 residues. The germline V gene has CDR1 MNHEY and CDR2 SMNVEV (reference sequence). The PCR ran on 60 Vbeta and 13 Jbeta primers. Sequenced by immunoSEQ multiplex PCR; TCRdb stores in-frame clones only, minus some. The table shows roughly 230,000 clones, with approximately 78% occurring only once. The receptor was isolated from a boy between 5 and 17 years old in good health and CMV-seronegative. What was sequenced was PBMCs. V gene TRBV27 combines with J gene TRBJ1-3; no clear D. The CDR3 bases are TGTGCCAGCCCAGGCGGAAACACCATATATTTT. It encodes CASPGGNTIYF.